These 21 T cell receptor beta chains were all obtained from the same sample, sequenced in a study of blood T cell repertoires in COVID-19. Libraries were prepared by immunoSEQ multiplex PCR; TCRdb keeps only in-frame clonotypes and omits some of them. Among over 150,000 clones listed, over 75% were seen once. The specimen was peripheral blood. These receptors originate from a woman aged 50 to 60 with acute or convalescent COVID-19.

This clone appeared a single time. The V gene is TRBV12-3 or TRBV12-4, the J gene TRBJ1-2; D is possibly TRBD1 (5 bases). The V and J ends lost 6 bases and 3 bases respectively, with 11 bases between them. CDR3 length: 13 residues. DNA of the CDR3: TGTGCCAGCAGACCTGACAGCCACTATGGCTACACCTTC. Its translation: CASRPDSHYGYTF.

V and J are TRBV29-1 and TRBJ1-2, with D perhaps TRBD1 (6 bases). Trimming took off 5 bases at V and 2 bases at J, with 18 bases between the two ends. Germline-derived CDR1 and CDR2 are SQVTM and ANQGSEA. There are 15 residues in the CDR3. In DNA, the CDR3 is TGCAGCGTTCACCCCCATCACACAGGGAACTATGGCTACACCTTC. Protein product: CSVHPHHTGNYGYTF.

V is TRBV6-5 and J is TRBJ2-7, with D possibly matching TRBD2 (6 bases). CDR3 length: 13 amino acids. Germline CDR1 MNHEY, CDR2 SVGAGI. V lost 8 bases and J lost 3, with 14 bases in between. CDR3 in DNA: TGTGCCAGCTGGAGGGACGCGGGCTACGAGCAGTACTTC. This sequence encodes CASWRDAGYEQYF.

V usage is TRBV6-5 and J usage is TRBJ1-2; D gene ambiguous. The CDR3 contains 14 residues. Trimming cost V 0 bases and J 4 bases, with 9 bases left between them. The V gene's germline CDR1 is MNHEY and CDR2 SVGAGI. The CDR3 nucleotides are TGTGCCAGCAGTTACTCGAGGTTAGGCTATGGCTACACCTTC. The encoded protein is CASSYSRLGYGYTF.

The gene calls are TRBV5-8 and TRBJ2-2; no firm D call. Per germline, CDR1 SGHTS and CDR2 YDEGEE. The CDR3 extends over 14 amino acids. The germline V and J ends were trimmed by 0 bases and 0 bases, with 3 bases remaining between them. The CDR3 DNA reads as TGTGCCAGCAGCTTGGCCTCGAACACCGGGGAGCTGTTTTTT. This codes for CASSLASNTGELFF.

This clone has only a few counts. CDR3 DNA sequence: TGTGCCAGTCGGACACCGGGGGGGATTCAGTACTTC. Protein product: CASRTPGGIQYF. The chain joins TRBV11-2 to TRBJ2-4; 8 nucleotides agree with TRBD2. This CDR3 contains 12 residues. Looked up from germline, CDR1 is SGHAT and CDR2 is FQNNGV. With 9 bases clipped from V and 10 bases from J, the junction kept 8 bases outside the gene matches.

V usage is TRBV10-3 and J usage is TRBJ2-7; 8 bases are a match to TRBD1. V lost 4 bases, J lost 2 bases, and 1 base stayed unmatched. The CDR3 is 13 residues long. Germline V CDR1 and CDR2: ENHRY, SYGVKD. The CDR3 sequence: CAISVDRAYEQYF. Here the CDR3 DNA reads TGTGCCATCAGTGTGGACAGGGCCTACGAGCAGTACTTC.

The CDR3 nucleotides read TGTGCCAGCAGCCGCCCAGGGGACAGAAACCTCCACTTT. Translated: CASSRPGDRNLHF. The chain carries TRBV13 and TRBJ1-6, with 7 bases lining up with TRBD1. Germline CDR1 is PRHDT and CDR2 is FYEKMQ (reference sequence). The V segment lost 5 bases and the J segment 15 bases; nucleotides outside the gene matches: 10. The CDR3 runs 13 residues.

The chain carries TRBV18 and TRBJ1-1; no definite D call. The CDR3 is 16 residues long. V was trimmed by 3 bases and J by 5 bases, leaving 19 bases between them. Germline CDR1 KGHSH, CDR2 LQKENI. CDR3 DNA: TGTGCCAGCTCACCGGGTCACGGGTCCGAGGGTACTGAAGCTTTCTTT. Protein sequence: CASSPGHGSEGTEAFF.

Note on this clone: The sample holds other DNA sequences that translate to the same CDR3. The chain links TRBV28 to TRBJ1-5; D is perhaps TRBD1 (6 bases). CDR1 and CDR2 (germline): MDHEN, SYDVKM. The CDR3 has 13 amino acids. Trimming left V 5 bases short and J 4 bases short, with 9 bases between. CDR3 sequence: CASSRTVNQPQHF. In DNA, the CDR3 is TGTGCCAGCAGTCGGACAGTTAATCAGCCCCAGCATTTT.

The chain combines TRBV6-5 with TRBJ1-2, with a tentative D call TRBD1 (5 bases). This CDR3 comprises 13 residues. The V end was cut by 2 bases, the J end by 4 bases, with 8 bases between. Germline loops: CDR1 MNHEY, CDR2 SVGAGI. The CDR3 nucleotides are TGTGCCAGCAGTTACGGGGCCGGCTATGGCTACACCTTC. Translating it yields CASSYGAGYGYTF.

This clone was counted a single time. Written as DNA, the CDR3 is TGTGCCAGCAGCTCCCTTGGGCCAGACACTGAAGCTTTCTTT. Translation: CASSSLGPDTEAFF. V gene TRBV6-5 combines with J gene TRBJ1-1, with D unclear. Trimming took 6 bases from V and 3 from J, leaving 14 bases between them. The germline V gene has CDR1 MNHEY and CDR2 SVGAGI. This CDR3 is 14 amino acids long.

The CDR3 nucleotides read TGTGCCAGCAGCCCCCGAGAGGGTGCCTACTATGGCTACACCTTC. Protein: CASSPREGAYYGYTF. This chain connects TRBV7-9 to TRBJ1-2; D ambiguous. The length of the CDR3 is 15 residues. Germline values: CDR1 SEHNR, CDR2 FQNEAQ (reference sequence). V lost 5 bases and J lost 3, with 16 bases in between.

This clone was seen just once. In DNA form, the CDR3 reads TGTGCCAGCAGTTACAGAACAGGGTCGGGCTACACCTTC. It codes for CASSYRTGSGYTF. The chain combines TRBV6-2 or TRBV6-3 with TRBJ1-2, with D possibly TRBD1 on 6 matching bases. Trimming pared 2 bases from V and 8 bases from J, leaving 12 bases between. Germline CDR1 reads MNHEY; CDR2 reads SVGEGT. This CDR3 region has 13 residues.

V usage is TRBV28 and J usage is TRBJ1-5; TRBD1 matches 12 bases. Looked up from germline, CDR1 is MDHEN and CDR2 is SYDVKM. V trimming: 3 bases; J trimming: 1 base; junction bases outside the gene matches: 4. This CDR3 has 17 amino acids. CDR3 amino acids: CASSLGQGAQSNQPQHF. CDR3 nucleotides: TGTGCCAGCAGTTTGGGACAGGGGGCGCAGAGCAATCAGCCCCAGCATTTT.

The chain uses TRBV27 and TRBJ2-7, with TRBD2 matching 9 bases. Germline CDR1 MNHEY, CDR2 SMNVEV (reference sequence). CDR3 length equals 14 residues. Trimming cost V 5 bases and J 2 bases; bases outside gene matches: 4. DNA for the CDR3: TGTGCCAGCAGTCCTAGCGGGGCCGCCTACGAGCAGTACTTC. Protein sequence: CASSPSGAAYEQYF.

CDR3 coding DNA: TGTGCCAGCTCCGTACGGAGCACAGATACGCAGTATTTT. The encoded protein is CASSVRSTDTQYF. This chain joins TRBV6-5 and TRBJ2-3; D unresolved. The CDR3 is made up of 13 amino acids. The V end was cut by 8 bases, the J end by 0 bases, with 9 bases between. Germline V gene sequence: CDR1 MNHEY, CDR2 SVGAGI.

The chain has TRBV28 and TRBJ2-1; 7 bases map to TRBD2. The V gene's germline CDR1 is MDHEN and CDR2 SYDVKM. This CDR3 region has 18 residues. J was trimmed by 1 base and V by 5 bases; bases with no gene match: 14. The CDR3 sequence: CASSGPSGSRHSYNEQFF. CDR3 coding DNA: TGTGCCAGCAGTGGACCTAGCGGATCGCGGCATTCCTACAATGAGCAGTTCTTC.

The V gene is TRBV24-1, the J gene TRBJ2-2, with D maybe TRBD1 (5 bases). Trimming took 4 bases from V and 1 from J, leaving 12 bases between them. The V gene's germline CDR1 is KGHDR and CDR2 SFDVKD. The CDR3 runs 16 residues. CDR3 sequence (DNA): TGTGCCACCAGTGAACCTAGGCAGGGGAACACCGGGGAGCTGTTTTTT. Its protein product is CATSEPRQGNTGELFF.

Turning to this clone: The identical CDR3 is also encoded by other nucleotide sequences in the sample. This chain links TRBV18 with TRBJ2-7; D remains unclear. V shed 3 bases and J shed 7 bases, with 13 bases lying between them. The CDR3 totals 13 residues. Germline CDR1 is KGHSH and CDR2 is LQKENI. The CDR3 bases are TGTGCCAGCTCACCCAACACGGCCAGGGAGCAGTACTTC. Translated: CASSPNTAREQYF.

The chain has TRBV4-2 and TRBJ1-1; D gene unclear. V was clipped by 0 bases and J by 0 bases, with 11 bases between them. In germline, CDR1 is LGHNA, CDR2 YNFKEQ. The CDR3 is 16 residues long. CDR3: CASSQDSQRLNTEAFF. The DNA for the CDR3 is TGTGCCAGCAGCCAAGATTCTCAGCGACTGAACACTGAAGCTTTCTTT.